A single sample gave rise to the 32 T cell receptor beta chains below, sequenced in a study of blood T cells in healthy people across ages. The use of a sample-barcoded 5' primer and a J-beta primer mix characterized a second PCR of about 7 to 12 cycles. TCRdb re-analysed the 5' RACE reads in MiXCR, keeping a single row per CDR3 protein. The sample holds approximately 760,000 distinct CDR3 sequences, around a quarter seen once. The same sample was also used in a study of T cells of mothers and their children.

The specimen was blood. These receptors were collected from a boy younger than 18 in good health.

The chain has TRBV6-1 and TRBJ1-4; no clear D gene. The germline CDR1 and CDR2 sequences are MNHNS and SASEGT. This CDR3 is built from 15 residues. V lost 7 bases to trimming and J lost 2 bases, with 14 bases between them. The CDR3 DNA follows: TGTGCCAGCACCTTCGGAGTGACGACTAATGAAAAACTGTTTTTT. Translation: CASTFGVTTNEKLFF.

V gene TRBV6-2 or TRBV6-3 combines with J gene TRBJ2-5, with D perhaps TRBD1 (6 bases). The closer fit of TRBJ2-1 to the DNA end suggests the J call may be wrong. The germline V gene has CDR1 MNHEY and CDR2 SVGEGT. CDR3 length: 13 amino acids. The CDR3 sequence: CASSYERGNEQFF. The CDR3 nucleotides are TGTGCCAGCAGTTATGAAAGGGGGAATGAGCAGTTCTTC.

The V gene is TRBV20-1, the J gene TRBJ1-3; D gene ambiguous. CDR1 and CDR2 (germline): DFQATT, SNEGSKA (reference sequence). Trimming took off 4 bases at V and 0 bases at J, with 10 bases between the two ends. The CDR3 has 14 residues. The CDR3 DNA reads TGCAGTGCTATCGACCGGGCCTCTGGAAACACCATATATTTT. Translated: CSAIDRASGNTIYF.

This clonotype was detected only a few times. In DNA, the CDR3 is TGTGCCACCAGTAAGACCTCTGCAGGGACTAGCGGGAGTACCGGGGAGCTGTTTTTT. It translates to CATSKTSAGTSGSTGELFF. The J gene is TRBJ2-2, the V gene TRBV24-1; 14 bases match TRBD2. Germline CDR1 reads KGHDR; CDR2 reads SFDVKD. J gave up 5 bases and V 6 bases, and 13 bases lay outside the gene matches. The CDR3 is made up of 19 amino acids.

J is TRBJ1-2 and V is TRBV4-1; TRBD1 aligns across 12 bases. The germline CDR1 and CDR2 sequences are MGHRA and YSYEKL. V dropped 4 bases and J dropped 7; count of bases not matched to a gene: 16. This CDR3 comprises 18 residues. The CDR3 DNA sequence: TGCGCCAGCAGCCCCCAACTCGGGACAGGGGGCGAAACTGGTGGCTACACCTTC. It specifies CASSPQLGTGGETGGYTF.

This clonotype was counted a few times. This chain connects TRBV3-1 to TRBJ1-6; D remains ambiguous. The CDR3 sequence is 15 residues long. The germline V gene has CDR1 LGHDT and CDR2 YNNKEL (reference sequence). Trimming cost V 4 bases and J 7 bases, with 14 bases left between them. The CDR3 is CASSRFGNENSPLHF. DNA for the CDR3: TGTGCCAGCAGCCGTTTCGGCAACGAAAATTCACCCCTCCACTTT. The variable domain in full, completed from reference TRBV3-1 and TRBJ1-6, reads DTAVSQTPKYLVTQMGNDKSIKCEQNLGHDTMYWYKQDSKKFLKIMFSYNNKELIINETVPNRFSPKSPDKAHLNLHINSLELGDSAVYFCASSRFGNENSPLHFGNGTRLTVT.

The chain joins TRBV7-2 to TRBJ2-3; 8 nucleotides line up with TRBD2. Germline CDR1 SGHTA, CDR2 FQGNSA. CDR3 length: 15 amino acids. The V and J ends lost 6 bases and 2 bases, in that order; junction bases with no gene match: 7. The CDR3 nucleotides read TGTGCCAGCAGTGTTAGCGGGGTTTCCACAGATACGCAGTATTTT. The encoded protein is CASSVSGVSTDTQYF.

In its sample, this clonotype was seen many times. This sequence joins TRBV2 and TRBJ2-7, with no clear D. CDR3 size: 12 residues. Germline assignment: CDR1 SNHLY and CDR2 FYNNEI. Trimming shortened V by 5 bases and J by 0 bases, and 5 bases separated the two germline ends. CDR3 region: CASSTSSYEQYF. Written as DNA, the CDR3 is TGTGCCAGCAGTACCAGCTCCTACGAGCAGTACTTC.

The chain recombines TRBV7-3 with TRBJ2-3; 7 positions match TRBD2. Germline CDR1 is SGHTA and CDR2 is FQGTGA. Trimming removed 1 base from V and 6 bases from J; junction bases left unmatched: 10. This CDR3 region has 16 residues. CDR3: CASSLSGASGTDTQYF. The CDR3 DNA reads as TGTGCCAGCAGCTTAAGCGGGGCTAGCGGAACGGATACGCAGTATTTT.

This clonotype was counted once. V is TRBV20-1 and J is TRBJ2-7; 10 bases line up with TRBD1. V lost 3 bases, J lost 1 base, and 3 bases stayed unmatched. This CDR3 contains 14 residues. The germline CDR1 and CDR2 sequences are DFQATT and SNEGSKA (reference sequence). For the CDR3, the DNA is TGCAGTGCTAGTACGGGACAGGGGTCCTACGAGCAGTACTTC. Protein: CSASTGQGSYEQYF.

This clonotype has just one count. This sequence joins TRBV7-3 and TRBJ2-2, with D unresolved. Germline V gene data show CDR1 as SGHTA and CDR2 as FQGTGA. The CDR3 consists of 15 residues. The germline V and J ends were trimmed by 5 bases and 1 base, with 11 bases remaining between them. The DNA of the CDR3 is TGTGCCAGCAGCCCCATGACCTTGAACACCGGGGAGCTGTTTTTT. This sequence encodes CASSPMTLNTGELFF.

A few counts support this clonotype. V gene TRBV10-3 combines with J gene TRBJ2-1; TRBD1 agrees at 11 bases. The CDR3 has 16 residues. Germline CDR1 is ENHRY and CDR2 is SYGVKD. Trimming at V came to 5 bases and at J to 0 bases, leaving 3 bases not matched to a gene. The CDR3 protein is CAISWDRGNSYNEQFF. CDR3 in DNA: TGTGCCATCAGTTGGGACAGGGGGAACTCCTACAATGAGCAGTTCTTC.

This clonotype appeared a few times. This chain joins TRBV12-3 or TRBV12-4 and TRBJ2-5, with 7 bases lining up with TRBD1. There are 14 residues in the CDR3. J was trimmed by 4 bases and V by 1 base; bases with no gene match: 3. The CDR3 DNA follows: TGTGCCAGCAGTTTAGGGGGGACAGCAGAGACCCAGTACTTC. The encoded protein is CASSLGGTAETQYF.

In this sample, this clonotype turned up a few times. V gene TRBV7-8 combines with J gene TRBJ2-4; D might be TRBD1 (6 bases). CDR1 is SGHVS, CDR2 FQNEAQ, per germline. V was cut by 5 bases and J by 0 bases, with 14 bases left in between. The length of the CDR3 is 16 residues. CDR3 nucleotides: TGTGCCAGCAGCCCCGGACAGATTATAGCCAAAAACATTCAGTACTTC. This gives the protein CASSPGQIIAKNIQYF. Together with reference TRBV7-8 and TRBJ2-4, the CDR3 gives the full variable domain: GAGVSQSPRYKVAKRGQDVALRCDPISGHVSLFWYQQALGQGPEFLTYFQNEAQLDKSGLPSDRFFAERPEGSVSTLKIQRTQQEDSAVYLCASSPGQIIAKNIQYFGAGTRLSVL.

This clonotype turned up a few times. This chain joins TRBV11-3 and TRBJ2-5; D gene ambiguous. The CDR3 covers 14 residues. Germline V gene sequence: CDR1 SGHNT, CDR2 YENEEA. V was clipped by 1 base and J by 1 base, with 7 bases between them. The CDR3 DNA follows: TGTGCCAGCAGCTTAGGCAGCCCCCAAGAGACCCAGTACTTC. It translates to CASSLGSPQETQYF.

J is TRBJ1-2 and V is TRBV9; D not resolved. CDR1 is SGDLS, CDR2 YYNGEE, per germline. V was cut by 3 bases and J by 0 bases, with 12 bases left in between. The CDR3 contains 15 residues. The CDR3, as DNA: TGTGCCAGCAGCGCCTGGGCCCTCACTAACTATGGCTACACCTTC. Amino acids: CASSAWALTNYGYTF.

This clonotype was picked up a small number of times. No conserved phenylalanine or tryptophan is present at the end of the CDR3, so a read error is the likely explanation. The rearrangement uses TRBV11-2 and TRBJ1-4; possibly TRBD1 for D (5 bases). Germline assignment: CDR1 SGHAT and CDR2 FQNNGV. The V end was cut by 5 bases, the J end by 8 bases, with 21 bases between. The CDR3 spans 16 residues. CDR3 sequence reads: CASSGTLVGVREKLFL. The CDR3, as DNA: TGTGCCAGCAGCGGGACTTTGGTCGGGGTTCGAGAAAAACTGTTTCTT.

This clonotype has a handful of counts. The chain links TRBV20-1 to TRBJ2-7; possibly TRBD1 or TRBD2 for D (5 bases each). The CDR3 consists of 16 residues. V dropped 6 bases and J dropped 3 bases, with 24 bases sitting between them. Per germline, CDR1 DFQATT and CDR2 SNEGSKA (reference sequence). The CDR3 loop is CSASTSPGTANYEQYF. As DNA, the CDR3 is TGCAGTGCGTCGACGTCGCCCGGGACCGCAAACTACGAGCAGTACTTC.

This clonotype was seen a few times. One junction end disagrees with the germline gene, perhaps due to a read error. This sequence joins TRBV5-1 and TRBJ1-3; 7 nucleotides match TRBD1. This CDR3 spans 13 amino acids. Per germline, CDR1 SGHRS and CDR2 YFSETQ. The CDR3 sequence is CASREGGGNIIYF. CDR3 coding DNA: TGCGCCAGCAGAGAAGGGGGCGGAAACATCATATATTTT.

A few counts support this clonotype. The chain uses TRBV9 and TRBJ1-5; D is perhaps TRBD1 (5 bases). This CDR3 spans 15 amino acids. Deletions cut 4 bases from V and 3 bases from J, with 14 bases between. In germline, CDR1 is SGDLS, CDR2 YYNGEE. The CDR3 coding sequence is TGTGCCAGCAGCAGGTTTCAGGGAACCAATCAGCCCCAGCATTTT. Protein: CASSRFQGTNQPQHF.

This clonotype was detected a few times. The chain combines TRBV4-1 with TRBJ1-1; D is perhaps TRBD1 (5 bases). Germline CDR1 reads MGHRA; CDR2 reads YSYEKL. The CDR3 loop spans 17 amino acids. The V gene lost 4 bases and the J gene lost 3 bases, with 21 bases spanning the gap. CDR3 loop: CASSPPGPRQGDTEAFF. The CDR3, as DNA: TGCGCCAGCAGCCCCCCCGGACCCCGGCAAGGGGACACTGAAGCTTTCTTT.

The rearrangement uses TRBV29-1 and TRBJ2-1; a weak D match, TRBD1 (5 bases). V was clipped by 4 bases and J by 4 bases, with 14 bases between them. The CDR3 is made up of 14 amino acids. The germline V gene has CDR1 SQVTM and CDR2 ANQGSEA. For the CDR3, the DNA is TGCAGCGTTGTCAGGGTTAGTGGGTACAATGAGCAGTTCTTC. This gives the protein CSVVRVSGYNEQFF.

The V gene is TRBV27, the J gene TRBJ1-4; the D gene is possibly TRBD1 (6 bases). The CDR3 loop spans 15 amino acids. V lost 9 bases to trimming and J lost 7 bases, with 21 bases between them. Germline V gene lookup returns CDR1 MNHEY and CDR2 SMNVEV (reference sequence). The DNA of the CDR3 is TGTGCCAGGCCTATCCGGGACATTGATGGTGAAAAACTGTTTTTT. Its translation: CARPIRDIDGEKLFF.

The gene calls are TRBV10-3 and TRBJ2-3, with D possibly matching TRBD1 (6 bases). V lost 10 bases, J lost 2 bases, and 13 bases lay in between. Germline V gives CDR1 ENHRY, CDR2 SYGVKD. The CDR3 has 13 residues. The CDR3 DNA reads TGTGCCACCTTAGAGGGACACACAGATACGCAGTATTTT. Its translation is CATLEGHTDTQYF.

The chain is built from TRBV11-2 and TRBJ2-1; a possible D gene is TRBD2 (6 bases). Trimming removed 5 bases from V and 0 bases from J, with 11 bases in between. The germline V gene encodes CDR1 SGHAT and CDR2 FQNNGV. The CDR3 has 15 amino acids. The CDR3 spells CASSRGMSSYNEQFF. In nucleotides, the CDR3 is TGTGCCAGCAGCCGGGGGATGAGCTCCTACAATGAGCAGTTCTTC. The entire variable domain, with the rest obtained from reference TRBV11-2 and TRBJ2-1, is as follows: EAGVAQSPRYKIIEKRQSVAFWCNPISGHATLYWYQQILGQGPKLLIQFQNNGVVDDSQLPKDRFSAERLKGVDSTLKIQPAKLEDSAVYLCASSRGMSSYNEQFFGPGTRLTVL.

The gene calls are TRBV7-9 and TRBJ2-5; D gene ambiguous. Per the germline V gene, CDR1 is SEHNR and CDR2 is FQNEAQ (reference sequence). V lost 5 bases and J lost 5, with 12 bases in between. This CDR3 has 13 amino acids. CDR3 sequence reads: CASSQELYETQYF. CDR3 nucleotides: TGTGCCAGCAGCCAAGAACTATATGAGACCCAGTACTTC.

V gene TRBV19 combines with J gene TRBJ2-5; 7 bases map to TRBD2. V trimming: 3 bases; J trimming: 1 base; junction bases outside the gene matches: 5. The CDR3 has 15 residues. Germline assignment: CDR1 LNHDA and CDR2 SQIVND (reference sequence). The CDR3 DNA reads TGTGCCAGTAGTATGACGGCGGGAGTCCAAGAGACCCAGTACTTC. Translated, it gives CASSMTAGVQETQYF.

V and J are TRBV12-3 or TRBV12-4 and TRBJ2-1; perhaps D is TRBD1 or TRBD2 (6 bases each). This CDR3 region has 14 residues. Trimming shortened V by 3 bases and J by 14 bases, and 20 bases separated the two germline ends. The CDR3 DNA reads TGTGCCAGCAGTTTTGGGTCCCTAAGGGGGGAGGAGTTCTTC. Translating it yields CASSFGSLRGEEFF.

This sequence joins TRBV12-3 or TRBV12-4 and TRBJ1-5; D gene ambiguous. Between the trimmed V and J ends, which lost 3 bases and 0 bases, there was a span of 6 bases. This CDR3 comprises 14 residues. The CDR3 DNA is TGTGCCAGCAGTTTGACGGTTAGCAATCAGCCCCAGCATTTT. Translation: CASSLTVSNQPQHF.

This clonotype came up a few times. The chain links TRBV15 to TRBJ2-5; no definite D call. The DNA matches TRBJ2-7 better at its end, which makes the J call doubtful. This CDR3 contains 13 residues. The germline V gene encodes CDR1 LNHNV and CDR2 YYDKDF (reference sequence). This CDR3 reads CATSLILSNEQYF. In DNA form, the CDR3 reads TGTGCCACCAGTCTAATATTATCTAACGAGCAGTACTTC.

The chain combines TRBV5-1 with TRBJ2-5; 15 bases map to TRBD2. In germline, CDR1 is SGHRS, CDR2 YFSETQ. This CDR3 is 18 amino acids long. Unmatched junction bases numbered 10, after V lost 2 bases and J lost 5 bases. The CDR3 reads CASSFQGLAGGLGETQYF. CDR3 DNA: TGCGCCAGCAGCTTTCAAGGACTAGCGGGAGGGCTGGGGGAGACCCAGTACTTC.

V usage is TRBV28 and J usage is TRBJ1-4; D is ambiguous. Trimming stripped 10 bases from V and 4 bases from J, with 28 bases between. Germline CDR1 MDHEN, CDR2 SYDVKM. The CDR3 loop spans 18 amino acids. Here the CDR3 reads CAISSPRSADVYNEKLFF. The CDR3 nucleotides read TGTGCCATCAGCTCCCCCCGGTCCGCGGACGTCTATAATGAAAAACTGTTTTTT.